This T cell receptor (beta chain) was identified in a study of T cell changes during pregnancy in multiple sclerosis. Sequencing was performed with immunoSEQ multiplex PCR; in TCRdb, only in-frame clones are kept and a portion is missing. This table holds about 44,000 clones, approximately 96% found once. The CDR3 spans 15 residues. Deletions cut 3 bases from V and 0 bases from J, with 9 bases between. Germline lookup yields CDR1 SNHLY and CDR2 FYNNEI. The chain uses TRBV2 and TRBJ2-4; D not certain. This clonotype was sampled from a female donor with multiple sclerosis, enrolled in a pregnancy study. The sequencing here drew on peripheral blood, taken in the second trimester of pregnancy. The CDR3 region has the DNA TGTGCCAGCAGTGAGAGTGAGTTAGCCAAAAACATTCAGTACTTC. Protein product: CASSESELAKNIQYF.